This entry is about one TCR beta chain. The PCR used 60 Vbeta and 13 Jbeta primers. Generated by immunoSEQ multiplex PCR, the TCRdb table keeps only in-frame clones and is missing some. The profile shows approximately 140,000 clones, around 78% of them singletons. This entry is derived from a study of cytomegalovirus exposure and HLA in healthy donors. Sequenced material: PBMCs. The TCR originated in a woman aged 40 to 49 in good health and CMV-seropositive.

The CDR3 region is CASSPLPREGRIPHGQFF. CDR3 coding DNA: TGTGCCAGCAGCCCCCTCCCCCGGGAGGGCCGGATTCCCCATGGGCAGTTCTTC. The chain joins TRBV13 to TRBJ2-1, with 8 bases lining up with TRBD2. V was pared by 5 bases and J by 12 bases, with 24 bases of the junction left unmatched. Germline-derived CDR1 and CDR2 are PRHDT and FYEKMQ (reference sequence). The CDR3 spans 18 residues.